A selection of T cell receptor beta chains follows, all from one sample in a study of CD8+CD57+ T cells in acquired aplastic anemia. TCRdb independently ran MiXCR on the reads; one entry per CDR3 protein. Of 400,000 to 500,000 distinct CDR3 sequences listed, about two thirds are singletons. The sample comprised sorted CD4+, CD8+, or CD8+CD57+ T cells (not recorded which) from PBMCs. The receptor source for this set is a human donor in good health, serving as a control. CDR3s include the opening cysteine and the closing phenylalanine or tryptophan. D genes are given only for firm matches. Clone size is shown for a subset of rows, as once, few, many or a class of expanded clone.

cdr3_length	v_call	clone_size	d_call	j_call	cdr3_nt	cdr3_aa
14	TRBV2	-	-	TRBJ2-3	TGTGCCAGCATTTCGGGGGAGTCCACAGATACGCAGTATTTT	CASISGESTDTQYF
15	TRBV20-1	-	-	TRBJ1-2	TGCAGTGCTACAGGGCTAGGCGATCAGGGATATGGCTACACCTTC	CSATGLGDQGYGYTF
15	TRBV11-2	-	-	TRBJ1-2	TGTGCCAGCAGCGGTGCAGCAGATAGTGACTATGGCTACACCTTC	CASSGAADSDYGYTF
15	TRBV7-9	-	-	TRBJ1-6	TGTGCCAGCAGCTTAGCGAACGGGGAATCCCAGCATCTTCACTTT	CASSLANGESQHLHF
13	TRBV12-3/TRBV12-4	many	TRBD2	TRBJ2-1	TGTGCCAGCAGTTTTGAGAGCCGGGGGGATCTGTTCTTC	CASSFESRGDLFF
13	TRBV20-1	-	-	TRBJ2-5	TGCAGTGCTAGTCGGCTACGAGCAGTACCCCAGTACTTC	CSASRLRAVPQYF
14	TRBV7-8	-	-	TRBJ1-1	TGTGCCAGCAGCATAGCCCGGGCCCTCACTGAGGATTTCTTT	CASSIARALTEDFF
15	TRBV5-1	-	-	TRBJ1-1	TGTGCCAGCAGCCAGATAGGGGTCAGGGGAACTGAAGCTTTCTTT	CASSQIGVRGTEAFF
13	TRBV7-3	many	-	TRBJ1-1	TGTGCCAGCAGCTTACAGGTTAACACTGAAGCTTTCTTT	CASSLQVNTEAFF
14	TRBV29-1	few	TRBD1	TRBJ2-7	TGCAGCGTCATGACAGGGGTAGGGGGATACGAGCAGTACTTC	CSVMTGVGGYEQYF
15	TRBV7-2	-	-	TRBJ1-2	TGTGCCAGCAGCTCCCAGCGAGGGGATCAGCCCCGCTACACCTTC	CASSSQRGDQPRYTF
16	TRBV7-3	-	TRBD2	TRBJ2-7	TGTGCCAGCAGTTTAATTCCGGGGGGGAGAACCTACGAGCAGTACTTC	CASSLIPGGRTYEQYF
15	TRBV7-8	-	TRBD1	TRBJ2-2	TGTGCCAGCAGTGCTCCCAGGGGGACCTATGGCTACACCTTTTTT	CASSAPRGTYGYTFF
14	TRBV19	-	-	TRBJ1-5	TGTGCCAGTAGTCAGGGGCCGGTGTATCAGCCCCAGCATTTT	CASSQGPVYQPQHF
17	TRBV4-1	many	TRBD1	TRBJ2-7	TGCGCCAGCAGCCAAATTTTCTACGGGACAGGGCATTCCGAGCAGTACTTC	CASSQIFYGTGHSEQYF
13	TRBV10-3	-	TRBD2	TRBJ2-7	TGTGCCATCGGCCTAGCGGACCTCTCCGAGCAGTACTTC	CAIGLADLSEQYF
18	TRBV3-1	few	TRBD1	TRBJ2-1	TGTGCCAGCAGCCAAGGGAGGCTGGGGACAGGGAAGAACAATGAGCAGTTCTTC	CASSQGRLGTGKNNEQFF
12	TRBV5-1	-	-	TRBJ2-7	TGCGCCAGCAGCTCGGTGGGGGGTGGGCAGTACTTC	CASSSVGGGQYF
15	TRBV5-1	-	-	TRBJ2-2	TGCGCCAGCAGCCAGCAGGGTGGTATCTCCGGGGAGCTGTTTTTT	CASSQQGGISGELFF
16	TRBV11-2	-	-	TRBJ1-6	-	CASSLTGDGYTFGLHF
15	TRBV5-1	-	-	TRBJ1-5	TGCGCCAGCAGCTTGGCGGGGGGCGGCAATCAGCCCCAGCATTTT	CASSLAGGGNQPQHF
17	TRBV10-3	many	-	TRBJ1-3	TGTGCCATCAGTGAGTTCGGAGGGATGAGCTCTGGAAACACCATATATTTT	CAISEFGGMSSGNTIYF
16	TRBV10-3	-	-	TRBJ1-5	TGTGCCAGCAGTTCCTACCGGGACGGAAACAATCAGGCCCAGCACTTT	CASSSYRDGNNQAQHF
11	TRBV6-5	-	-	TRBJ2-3	TGTGCCAGCACCTCAACTGATACGCAGTATTTT	CASTSTDTQYF
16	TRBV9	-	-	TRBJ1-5	TGTGCCAGCAGCGTAGGGGACGTGGGGAGCGATTCACCCCAGCATTTT	CASSVGDVGSDSPQHF
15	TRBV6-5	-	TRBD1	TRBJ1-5	TGTGCCAGCAAGATGAACAGGGGAAGCAATCAGCCCCAGCATTTT	CASKMNRGSNQPQHF
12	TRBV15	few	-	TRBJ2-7	TGTGCCACCAGCAGTGAGGGCCTCGAGCAGTACTTC	CATSSEGLEQYF
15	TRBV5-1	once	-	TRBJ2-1	TGCGCCAGCAGCTTGGAGGGGGGGGCCTCCAACGAGCAGTTCTTC	CASSLEGGASNEQFF
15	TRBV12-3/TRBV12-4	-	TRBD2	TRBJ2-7	TGTGCCAGCAGGATTTTACTAGCGGGGGGCTACGAGCAGTACTTC	CASRILLAGGYEQYF
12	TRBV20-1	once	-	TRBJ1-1	TGCAGTGCTATGGGGGCAGAAGATTCACCTTTCTTT	CSAMGAEDSPFF
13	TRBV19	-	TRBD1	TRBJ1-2	TGTGCCAGTAGGTGGGGACAGCCCTATGGCTACACCTTC	CASRWGQPYGYTF
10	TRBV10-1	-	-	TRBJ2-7	TGCGCCAGCGTGACAGTGCCCCTCCACTTC	CASVTVPLHF
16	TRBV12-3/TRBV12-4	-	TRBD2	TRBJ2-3	TGTGCCAGCAGTTTCCGGACTAGCGGGGGACCAGATACGCAGTATTTT	CASSFRTSGGPDTQYF
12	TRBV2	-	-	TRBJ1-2	TGTGCCAGCTCGACACCGTACTATGAGCAGTCCTTC	CASSTPYYEQSF
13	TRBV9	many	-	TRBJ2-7	TGTGCCAGCAGCGTACTTCCGAGCTCCGAGCAGTACTTC	CASSVLPSSEQYF
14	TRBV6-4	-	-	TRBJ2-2	TGTGCCAGCAGTGACGGAGAAAGCACCGGGGAGCTGTTTTTT	CASSDGESTGELFF
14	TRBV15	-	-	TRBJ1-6	TGTGCCAGCAGTGGGCGGGGCGATAAGTCACCCCTCCACTTT	CASSGRGDKSPLHF
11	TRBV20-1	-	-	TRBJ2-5	TGCAGTGCTAGGGGAGAAGACTATGGCTACTTC	CSARGEDYGYF
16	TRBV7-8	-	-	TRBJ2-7	TGTGCCAGCAGCCTGATCAGCGCAAAGGGGAACTACTTGCAGTACTTC	CASSLISAKGNYLQYF
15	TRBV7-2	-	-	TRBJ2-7	TGTGCCAGCAGCTTAGCTGGGAAAGAGACCCACTACTTCTACTTC	CASSLAGKETHYFYF